This is a list of T cell receptor beta chains from one sample in a study of CD8+CD57+ T cells in acquired aplastic anemia. Using its own MiXCR run on the reads, TCRdb lists one record per CDR3 protein. Among 120,000 or so distinct CDR3 sequences listed, 48% were seen once. Sequencing was performed on sorted CD4+, CD8+, or CD8+CD57+ T cells (not recorded which) from PBMCs. The receptor set was obtained from a human donor in good health, serving as a control. Both conserved end residues are part of each CDR3. A D gene is named only where the DNA matches it firmly. For some rows the clone size is stated as once, few or many, or as a class when expanded; others skip it.

j_gene,abundance,v_gene,d_gene,len,CDR3nt,CDR3aa
TRBJ1-4,.,TRBV24-1,.,14,TGTGCCACCAGTGCAGCGGGAGCTAATGAAAAACTGTTTTTT,CATSAAGANEKLFF
TRBJ2-7,few,TRBV19,.,15,TGTGCCAGTAGTATAGGTGTGGGGAGAGCCTACGAGCAGTACTTC,CASSIGVGRAYEQYF
TRBJ1-3,many,TRBV28,.,14,TGTGCCAGCAGTCAGACAAACTCTGGAAACACCATATATTTT,CASSQTNSGNTIYF
TRBJ1-6,few,TRBV10-1,TRBD1,15,TGCGCCAAGACCGGGACAGGGACAGCGAGTTCACCCCTCCACTTT,CAKTGTGTASSPLHF
TRBJ1-2,.,TRBV10-3,.,14,TGTGCCATCAGTGGCCTATCTAGGGGCTATGGCTACACCTTC,CAISGLSRGYGYTF
TRBJ2-7,.,TRBV15,TRBD2,17,TGTGCCACCAGCAGAGCTTGGCTAGCGGGTTCCTCCTACGAGCAGTACTTC,CATSRAWLAGSSYEQYF
TRBJ1-5,.,TRBV20-1,TRBD1,16,TGCAGTGTCCTCGAGCCGGGACAGGGGATCGGTCAGCCCCAGCATTTT,CSVLEPGQGIGQPQHF
TRBJ1-2,many,TRBV9,TRBD1,15,TGTGCCAGCAGCCTAACCGGACAGGGGGTATATGGCTACACCTTC,CASSLTGQGVYGYTF
TRBJ1-6,many,TRBV5-1,.,14,TGCGCCAGCAGCTTGGGGGACACTGGTAGGCCCCTCCACTTT,CASSLGDTGRPLHF
TRBJ2-5,.,TRBV15,.,11,TGTGCCACCAGCAGAGTCGGGACCCAGTACTTC,CATSRVGTQYF
TRBJ2-7,once,TRBV2,.,13,TGTGCCAGCAAGAGCCGGAGGGATTCTCGGCAGTACTTC,CASKSRRDSRQYF
TRBJ2-6,many,TRBV9,TRBD2,16,TGTGCCAGCAGCCGTAGCGGGGGCTCAGGGGCCAACGTCCTGACTTTC,CASSRSGGSGANVLTF
TRBJ2-2,.,TRBV10-2,.,15,TGCGCCAGCAGCCGGGGACGGATTAACACCGGGGAGCTGTTTTTT,CASSRGRINTGELFF
TRBJ1-4,many,TRBV11-3,TRBD1,17,TGTGCCAGCAGCTTAGAAACCGGGACAGCAACTAATGAAAAACTGTTTTTT,CASSLETGTATNEKLFF
TRBJ2-7,.,TRBV9,.,13,TGTGCCAGCAGCGTAGGACCCACCTACGAGCAGTACTTC,CASSVGPTYEQYF
TRBJ1-6,many,TRBV2,.,14,TGTGCCAGCAGTGCGGACAGAGAGAGGAGGCCCCTCCACTTT,CASSADRERRPLHF
TRBJ1-2,.,TRBV2,.,15,TGTGCCAGCAGTTTAGAGGCCAGGGTTAGCTATGGCTACACCTTC,CASSLEARVSYGYTF
TRBJ2-3,many,TRBV5-1,TRBD1,14,TGCGCCAGCAGCTCCGGACAGGCGGCAGATACGCAGTATTTT,CASSSGQAADTQYF
TRBJ2-1,.,TRBV2,.,16,TGTGCCAGCAGCCCACTCTTGGGGGATGCCCCAAATGAGCAGTTCTTC,CASSPLLGDAPNEQFF
TRBJ1-1,.,TRBV24-1,.,12,TGTGCCACCAGCCTAGGGGGAACTGAAGCTTTCTTT,CATSLGGTEAFF
TRBJ1-5,.,TRBV9,.,12,TGTGCCAGCCGACCTTTGGGGCAGCCCCAGCATTTC,CASRPLGQPQHF
TRBJ2-7,once,TRBV7-9,.,11,TGTGCCAGCAGCGCATCGGTGGTTCCGAACTTC,CASSASVVPNF
TRBJ2-7,many,TRBV9,.,15,TGTGCCAGCAGCGTAGGAGGAGGGGCCACCTACGAGCAGTACTTC,CASSVGGGATYEQYF
TRBJ2-7,many,TRBV3-1,TRBD1,19,TGTGCCAGCAGCCAAAACCCAATTGGGGGACAGGTGGTGGGCTACGAGCAGTACTTC,CASSQNPIGGQVVGYEQYF
TRBJ2-3,.,TRBV5-1,.,14,TGCGCCAGCAGCTTTTTGTGGAGCACAGATACGCAGTATTTT,CASSFLWSTDTQYF
TRBJ2-3,few,TRBV10-3,.,16,TGTGCCATCAGGGGGGTGCTTGGCGGTTACACAGATACGCAGTATTTT,CAIRGVLGGYTDTQYF
TRBJ2-5,many,TRBV14,.,15,TGTGCCAGCAGCCAAGATATTTATAGGACAGAGACCCAGTACTTC,CASSQDIYRTETQYF
TRBJ2-7,.,TRBV11-1,TRBD1,16,TGTGCCAGCAGCTTTGAGACCGGGACAGGGGTATACGAGCAGTACTTC,CASSFETGTGVYEQYF
TRBJ1-2,many,TRBV20-1,TRBD1,13,TGCAGTGTACGACGGGACAGGGCGAATGGCTACACCTTC,CSVRRDRANGYTF
TRBJ2-3,many,TRBV20-1,TRBD2,15,TGCAGTGCTAGAGTAGGCGGCGGGGGGGCTTCGACAGGGTATTTT,CSARVGGGGASTGYF
TRBJ2-1,.,TRBV24-1,TRBD2,16,TGTGCCACCAGTGACTCCCTCGGACTAGCGGGGGGGGAGCAGTTCTTC,CATSDSLGLAGGEQFF
TRBJ1-2,.,TRBV29-1,TRBD1,13,TGCAGCGTGGAGTTACAGGGGGGCTATGGCTACACCTTC,CSVELQGGYGYTF
TRBJ2-5,many,TRBV19,TRBD2,17,TGTGCCACCTCAAGGTTGGGTAGCGGGGGGGCTGGGGAGACCCAGTACTTC,CATSRLGSGGAGETQYF
TRBJ1-1,many,TRBV15,.,15,TGTGCCACCAGCAGAGATTTTTCCCGGAACACTGAAGCTTTCTTT,CATSRDFSRNTEAFF
TRBJ1-1,many,TRBV6-2/TRBV6-3,.,13,TGTGCCAGCAGTAACGGGGGGCATTTGGAAGCTTTCTTT,CASSNGGHLEAFF
TRBJ1-6,many,TRBV12-3/TRBV12-4,TRBD1,13,TGTGCCAGCAGTTTAGGGGACGACAGGGCCCTCCACTTT,CASSLGDDRALHF
TRBJ1-1,.,TRBV5-1,.,13,TGCGCCAGCAGTTATCCTGACAGCACTGAAGCTTTCTTT,CASSYPDSTEAFF
TRBJ1-2,.,TRBV5-1,TRBD1,13,TGCGCCGGCAGCTCGACAGGGGAAAATGGCTACACCTTC,CAGSSTGENGYTF
TRBJ1-2,few,TRBV25-1,TRBD1,14,TGTGCCAGCAGTGAATCCTGGACAGGAGGGACTCACACCTTC,CASSESWTGGTHTF
TRBJ1-6,.,TRBV5-1,.,14,TGCGCCAGCAGCGTGACACCTAACGATTCACCCCTCCACTTT,CASSVTPNDSPLHF
TRBJ2-7,many,TRBV5-1,TRBD2,14,TGCGCCAGCAGCTTCGGGGGGGGGACCTACGAGCAGTACTTC,CASSFGGGTYEQYF
TRBJ2-7,few,TRBV11-2,TRBD1,13,TGTGCCAGCAAGGCAGGGGGCATCTACGAGCAGTACTTC,CASKAGGIYEQYF
TRBJ1-2,many,TRBV3-1,.,14,TGTGCCAGCAGCCAAAGGGGGACGCGGGATGGCTACACCTTC,CASSQRGTRDGYTF
TRBJ1-2,many,TRBV12-3/TRBV12-4,TRBD1,14,TGTGCCAGCAGTTTTGCGGAGAGGGGGCAAGGCTACACCTTC,CASSFAERGQGYTF
TRBJ2-3,many,TRBV9,.,14,TGTGCCAGCAGCGACGTGGGGGGTGGGGATACGCAGTATTTT,CASSDVGGGDTQYF
TRBJ1-2,few,TRBV12-3/TRBV12-4,TRBD1,14,TGTGCCAGCAGTCCGACAGGGCCAAACTATGGCTACACCTTC,CASSPTGPNYGYTF
TRBJ2-1,few,TRBV9,.,16,TGTGCCAGCAGCGTAACCTCCGGGACACACAACAATGAGCAGTTCTTC,CASSVTSGTHNNEQFF
TRBJ1-5,many,TRBV7-4,.,15,TGTGCCAGCAGCTTCTATGAGGGGACGAATCAGCCCCAGCATTTT,CASSFYEGTNQPQHF
TRBJ2-3,.,TRBV2,.,13,TGTGCCAGCATACGGGGACGTACAGATACGCAGTATTTT,CASIRGRTDTQYF
TRBJ1-3,.,TRBV19,.,14,TGTGCCAGTAGTGGCCGGGACGGACGAAACACCATATATTTT,CASSGRDGRNTIYF
TRBJ2-1,.,TRBV24-1,TRBD2,17,TGTGCCACCAGTGATTTGCCCGGACTAGCGGGGGGCAATGAGCAGTTCTTC,CATSDLPGLAGGNEQFF
TRBJ1-5,many,TRBV18,TRBD1,15,TGTGCCAGCTCACCGAACAGGGGGGCAGATCAGCCCCAGCATTTT,CASSPNRGADQPQHF
TRBJ2-7,.,TRBV29-1,.,15,TGCAGCGTTGGCCCTACAGGGAAGAGCTCCTACGAGCAGTACTTC,CSVGPTGKSSYEQYF